The next 9 T cell receptor beta chains were all read from a single sample in a study of T-cell memory formation after mild COVID-19. TCRdb processed the 5' RACE reads anew with MiXCR; each CDR3 protein has one entry. Here the sample spans 200,000 to 250,000 distinct CDR3 sequences, approximately 10% being singletons. Sequences were obtained from PBMCs or a T cell subset sorted from them (not recorded which). The receptors were gathered from a man aged 18 to 35 who had mild COVID-19 (a few samples of this study predate the infection). Cell type and time point are not known.

This clonotype was detected a few times. The chain recombines TRBV5-1 with TRBJ2-3; 10 bases match TRBD1. Trimming cost V 5 bases and J 4 bases; bases outside gene matches: 7. The CDR3 sequence is 15 residues long. Germline assignment: CDR1 SGHRS and CDR2 YFSETQ. CDR3 loop: CASRTGGGSADTQYF. The CDR3 coding sequence is TGCGCCAGCAGGACAGGGGGCGGAAGCGCAGATACGCAGTATTTT.

CDR3 DNA: TGTGCCAGCCTTACAGGGTTTGAGGGAACTGAAGCTTTCTTT. Translated, it gives CASLTGFEGTEAFF. The chain couples TRBV12-3 or TRBV12-4 to TRBJ1-1; TRBD1 is a possible D gene (6 bases). The CDR3 loop spans 14 amino acids. V dropped 8 bases and J dropped 5 bases, with 18 bases sitting between them.

The chain couples TRBV7-2 to TRBJ1-5; D unresolved. The CDR3 extends over 16 amino acids. In germline, CDR1 is SGHTA, CDR2 FQGNSA. Trimming pared 3 bases from V and 3 bases from J, leaving 15 bases between. The CDR3 spells CASSLGPTRVNQPQHF. In DNA, the CDR3 is TGTGCCAGCAGCTTGGGTCCGACGCGAGTCAATCAGCCCCAGCATTTT.

This clonotype was found a few times. The chain carries TRBV7-9 and TRBJ2-3; D remains unclear. V shed 3 bases and J shed 4 bases, with 5 bases lying between them. The length of the CDR3 is 12 residues. The germline V gene encodes CDR1 SEHNR and CDR2 FQNEAQ (reference sequence). The CDR3 DNA reads TGTGCCAGCAGCTTTCCGGCAGATACGCAGTATTTT. This translates into CASSFPADTQYF.

This chain joins TRBV5-1 and TRBJ2-1; TRBD2 aligns across 9 bases. Germline V CDR1 and CDR2: SGHRS, YFSETQ. This CDR3 has 17 amino acids. The junction had 10 bases not matched to a gene; V was cut back by 5 bases and J by 1 base. The CDR3 region is CASRIRVRGGSYNEQFF. The DNA for the CDR3 is TGCGCCAGCAGGATTCGGGTGCGGGGGGGGTCCTACAATGAGCAGTTCTTC.

This rearrangement joins TRBV5-6 to TRBJ2-1, with 9 nucleotides matching TRBD2. Germline CDR1 is SGHDT and CDR2 is YYEEEE. The CDR3 length is 18 residues. The ends lost 0 bases at V and 3 bases at J; junction bases unmatched: 10. The CDR3 reads CASSLEASGAYDYNEQFF. The CDR3 DNA is TGTGCCAGCAGCTTGGAAGCTAGCGGGGCCTATGACTACAATGAGCAGTTCTTC.

The chain has TRBV2 and TRBJ2-7; D possibly corresponds to TRBD2 (5 bases). This CDR3 contains 14 residues. V shed 5 bases and J shed 7 bases, with 18 bases lying between them. Germline V gene sequence: CDR1 SNHLY, CDR2 FYNNEI. CDR3 in DNA: TGTGCCAGCAGTCATCTGGAGCCAACGGGGGAGCAGTACTTC. Residues: CASSHLEPTGEQYF.

This chain connects TRBV4-3 to TRBJ2-1; weak D call: TRBD1 (5 bases). CDR1 and CDR2 (germline): LGHNA, YSLEER. The CDR3 is 13 residues long. Trimming shortened V by 4 bases and J by 7 bases, and 11 bases separated the two germline ends. In DNA, the CDR3 is TGCGCCAGCAGCCTGGGGCCGGAGAATGAGCAGTTCTTC. It encodes CASSLGPENEQFF.

In its sample, this clonotype was seen a few times. The rearrangement links TRBV7-9 to TRBJ1-4; weak D call: TRBD1 (5 bases). CDR3 length: 15 residues. V was shortened by 5 bases and J by 2 bases, with 12 bases between the two germline ends. CDR1 and CDR2 from the germline V gene are SEHNR and FQNEAQ (reference sequence). The CDR3: CASSVQGSTNEKLFF. DNA of the CDR3: TGTGCCAGCAGCGTCCAGGGTTCGACTAATGAAAAACTGTTTTTT.